This T cell receptor (beta chain) was retrieved from a study of beta chain features in type 1 diabetes. Overall study: Examination of sorted cells across all samples involved approximately 100,000,000 cells. Points from the study as a whole: Type 1 diabetes patients had moderately but significantly shorter TCRB CDR3s in all four CD4+ subsets.

From germline, CDR1 is SGHAT and CDR2 FQDESV (reference sequence). V was cut by 7 bases and J by 5 bases, with 16 bases left in between. This CDR3 has 14 residues. Isolation of CD4+ naive, central memory, regulatory and stem cell-like memory cells was achieved by sorting via CD45RO/CCR7/CD25/CD127/CD95/CD27. With regard to this clone: The antigen is undetermined.

Sequencing targeted expressed TCRB transcripts, as all isolated RNA had been reverse transcribed. Assay used: immunoSEQ multiplex PCR; TCRdb lists only in-frame clones, some missing. The data contain 300,000 to 450,000 clones, around a tenth of them seen just once; the ten biggest clones take up about 0.64%. The sequence came from a man between 25 and 39 years old with type 1 diabetes. The rearrangement joins TRBV11-1 to TRBJ2-3; tentative D call: TRBD2 (6 bases). Sequencing was done on a sample of central memory CD4+ T cells from blood. CDR3 nucleotide sequence: TGTGCCAGCAACTCGCACGGGGGAATAGATACGCAGTATTTT. This codes for CASNSHGGIDTQYF.